These 22 T cell receptor beta chains originate from one sample sequenced in a study of T cell clonality in common variable immunodeficiency. No cognate antigen is known for these TCRs. Repertoires were generated with immunoSEQ multiplex PCR, while TCRdb's copy carries only in-frame clones and drops some. The specimen gives around 3,100 clones without singletons; the ten biggest hold roughly 25%. Study-wide points: Fewer deletions and N-nucleotide insertions were reportedly seen in common variable immunodeficiency TCR beta sequences.

The sequenced sample was peripheral blood mononuclear cells. The source of these receptors is a human donor with common variable immunodeficiency.

There are many counts of this clone. Coverage ceases 3 residues before the CDR3 finishes, and the germline J gene fills in the end. V is TRBV10-3 and J is TRBJ2-3; TRBD1 aligns across 9 bases. The CDR3 totals 14 residues. The junction had 5 bases not matched to a gene; V was cut back by 9 bases and J by 1 base. The germline V gene has CDR1 ENHRY and CDR2 SYGVKD. Incomplete CDR3 DNA: TGTGCCATTGGACAGGGGATGGGCACAGATACG. Protein: CAIGQGMGTDT. The whole CDR3 protein reads CAIGQGMGTDTQYF.

Regarding this clone: The missing CDR3 end, 3 residues past where the read stops, is filled in from the germline J gene. This rearrangement joins TRBV5-1 to TRBJ2-6, with D possibly matching TRBD1 (6 bases). The CDR3 runs to 17 residues. The V gene's germline CDR1 is SGHRS and CDR2 YFSETQ. The ends were cut back, 2 bases at V and 4 bases at J, with 16 bases in the middle. The CDR3 DNA, read in part, is TGCGCCAGCAGCTTAAACCTTCAGGGGAGCGGGGCCAACGTC. It codes for CASSLNLQGSGANV. The CDR3 in its entirety is CASSLNLQGSGANVLTF.

In regard to this clone: Coverage ceases 3 residues before the CDR3 finishes, and the germline J gene fills in the end. V gene TRBV7-9 combines with J gene TRBJ2-2; D might be TRBD2 (5 bases). The V and J ends lost 5 bases and 3 bases respectively, with 7 bases between them. The CDR3 sequence is 13 residues long. Looked up from germline, CDR1 is SEHNR and CDR2 is FQNEAQ (reference sequence). CDR3 sequence: CASSPSYTGELFF. CDR3 DNA, as far as it was read: TGTGCCAGCAGCCCTAGCTACACCGGGGAG.

The sample holds many counts of this clone. With the read ending 3 residues before the CDR3 end, the germline J gene is used to fill in that end. The chain links TRBV7-6 to TRBJ2-7; no definite D call. CDR3 size: 15 residues. Germline CDR1 and CDR2: SGHVS and FNYEAQ. Trimming took off 5 bases at V and 6 bases at J, with 20 bases between the two ends. This CDR3 reads CASSPEAAADIEQYF. Partial CDR3 DNA: TGTGCCAGCAGCCCAGAGGCTGCGGCCGATATCGAG.

This clone was detected only a few times. The CDR3 end lies 3 residues beyond the end of the read and is filled in from the germline J gene. J is TRBJ1-4 and V is TRBV7-8, with 7 bases identical to TRBD1. The germline V gene has CDR1 SGHVS and CDR2 FQNEAQ. V shed 4 bases, J shed 3 bases, and the junction held 2 bases outside the gene matches. The CDR3 is made up of 14 amino acids. Incomplete CDR3 DNA: TGTGCCAGCAGCTCAACAGGGGCTAATGAAAAA. Protein: CASSSTGANEK. The full CDR3 reads CASSSTGANEKLFF.

This clone was counted between two and nine times. From the germline J gene comes the end of the CDR3, since the read stops 3 residues before it. This chain links TRBV2 with TRBJ2-7; 7 positions agree with TRBD1. The CDR3 is made up of 14 amino acids. J gave up 2 bases and V 5 bases, and 6 bases lay outside the gene matches. Germline values: CDR1 SNHLY, CDR2 FYNNEI. The sequenced part of the CDR3 DNA is TGTGCCAGCAGTATGACAGGGAAGCCCTACGAG. Encoded protein: CASSMTGKPYE. The complete CDR3 protein is CASSMTGKPYEQYF.

With respect to this clone: The CDR3 is cut off 3 residues early in the read; its end comes from the germline J gene. V gene TRBV18 combines with J gene TRBJ1-4; tentative D call: TRBD1 (6 bases). V lost 6 bases and J lost 4, with 15 bases in between. Looked up from germline, CDR1 is KGHSH and CDR2 is LQKENI. There are 15 residues in the CDR3. This CDR3 is CASSSARGNNEKLFF. Partial CDR3 DNA: TGTGCCAGCTCGTCAGCCAGGGGTAATAATGAAAAA.

This clone was seen repeatedly, ten times or more. The read ends 3 residues early relative to the CDR3; the germline J gene fills the gap. This sequence joins TRBV20-1 and TRBJ1-5; D is unclear. This CDR3 contains 15 residues. The V gene lost 5 bases and the J gene lost 1 base, with 15 bases spanning the gap. Germline values: CDR1 DFQATT, CDR2 SNEGSKA (reference sequence). CDR3 residues: CSAARDINSNQPQHF. CDR3 DNA (partial): TGCAGTGCTGCCCGAGACATTAACAGCAATCAGCCC.

This clone was found a few times. Sequencing ends 3 residues short of the CDR3 end; the germline J gene provides the rest. The chain employs TRBV11-3 and TRBJ2-2; D is unresolved. Germline V gene data show CDR1 as SGHNT and CDR2 as YENEEA. V was cut by 5 bases and J by 8 bases, with 12 bases left in between. The CDR3 totals 13 residues. The CDR3 here is CASSPRPGGELFF. The CDR3 DNA, read in part, is TGTGCCAGCAGCCCGCGTCCGGGTGGGGAG. Based on the CDR3 plus reference TRBV11-3 and TRBJ2-2, the full variable domain is EAGVVQSPRYKIIEKKQPVAFWCNPISGHNTLYWYLQNLGQGPELLIRYENEEAVDDSQLPKDRFSAERLKGVDSTLKIQPAELGDSAVYLCASSPRPGGELFFGEGSRLTVL.

The DNA read from the CDR3 is TGTGCCAGTAGTGCTCCAGAGACAGCTTACTATGGC. Translating gives CASSAPETAYYG. The entire CDR3 is CASSAPETAYYGYTF. The rearrangement links TRBV19 to TRBJ1-2, with D perhaps TRBD1 (5 bases). The observed sequence ends 3 residues before the CDR3 terminus, with the missing tail filled in from the germline J gene. This CDR3 region has 15 residues. Germline V CDR1 and CDR2: LNHDA, SQIVND (reference sequence). V was shortened by 5 bases and J by 3 bases, with 16 bases between the two germline ends.

This clone was seen at least ten times. The read comes to an end 3 residues before the CDR3 does, leaving the germline J gene to fill in the end. The rearrangement joins TRBV5-1 to TRBJ1-1; 10 bases line up with TRBD1. The germline V gene has CDR1 SGHRS and CDR2 YFSETQ. The length of the CDR3 is 17 residues. After removal of 3 bases from V and 0 bases from J, the junction contained 8 bases not matched to a gene. Here the CDR3 reads CASSSRRDRGLNTEAFF. The sequenced CDR3 bases are TGCGCCAGCAGCTCAAGGAGGGACAGGGGACTGAACACTGAA.

This clone appeared a few times. The missing CDR3 end, 3 residues past where the read stops, is filled in from the germline J gene. The rearrangement joins TRBV18 to TRBJ1-6, with D maybe TRBD1 (6 bases). The ends were cut back, 3 bases at V and 8 bases at J, with 14 bases in the middle. The germline CDR1 and CDR2 sequences are KGHSH and LQKENI. The CDR3 runs 15 residues. The part of the CDR3 DNA that was read is TGTGCCAGCTCACCGGAGACAGGTGGATATTCACCC. Its translation: CASSPETGGYSP. The entire CDR3 reads CASSPETGGYSPLHF.

This clone was observed a handful of times. Coverage ceases 3 residues before the CDR3 finishes, and the germline J gene fills in the end. The chain employs TRBV18 and TRBJ1-3, with D perhaps matching TRBD1 (5 bases). CDR3 length equals 17 residues. The V gene lost 1 base and the J gene lost 2 bases, with 15 bases spanning the gap. From germline, CDR1 is KGHSH and CDR2 LQKENI. Incomplete CDR3 DNA: TGTGCCAGCTCACCACGTCCACCGGACAAGGCTGGAAACACC. Residues: CASSPRPPDKAGNT. The whole CDR3 sequence reads CASSPRPPDKAGNTIYF.

Concerning this clone: Coverage ceases 3 residues before the CDR3 finishes, and the germline J gene fills in the end. The chain carries TRBV7-2 and TRBJ2-3, with 8 positions matching TRBD2. The length of the CDR3 is 14 residues. Germline V gene lookup returns CDR1 SGHTA and CDR2 FQGNSA. V gave up 3 bases and J gave up 5 bases; unmatched junction bases: 4. CDR3 sequence: CASSFPAGGDTQYF. The part of the CDR3 DNA that was read is TGTGCCAGCAGCTTCCCCGCGGGGGGAGATACG.

This clone has just a few counts. The read comes to an end 3 residues before the CDR3 does, leaving the germline J gene to fill in the end. The chain has TRBV2 and TRBJ2-7; 8 positions agree with TRBD1. Germline CDR1 and CDR2: SNHLY and FYNNEI. The CDR3 runs 14 residues. V trimming: 9 bases; J trimming: 0 bases; junction bases outside the gene matches: 7. The CDR3 loop reads CASQGALSSYEQYF. The part of the CDR3 DNA that was read is TGTGCCAGTCAGGGGGCGCTTAGCTCCTACGAG. Combining the CDR3 with reference TRBV2 and TRBJ2-7 gives the whole variable domain EPEVTQTPSHQVTQMGQEVILRCVPISNHLYFYWYRQILGQKVEFLVSFYNNEISEKSEIFDDQFSVERPDGSNFTLKIRSTKLEDSAMYFCASQGALSSYEQYFGPGTRLTVT.

In this sample, this clone turned up a few times. Sequencing ends 3 residues short of the CDR3 end; the germline J gene provides the rest. This sequence joins TRBV7-6 and TRBJ1-2; the D gene is possibly TRBD1 (5 bases). V was pared by 5 bases and J by 5 bases, with 12 bases between. Germline CDR1 and CDR2: SGHVS and FNYEAQ. The CDR3 consists of 13 residues. The CDR3 bases that were read are TGTGCCAGCAGCCAATCAGGGATATATGGC. Translating it yields CASSQSGIYG. The CDR3, in full, reads CASSQSGIYGYTF.

This clone has just a few counts. The sequence runs out 3 residues before the end of the CDR3; the remainder is reconstructed from the germline J gene. The chain couples TRBV10-2 to TRBJ2-7; weak D call: TRBD1 (6 bases). The CDR3 contains 15 residues. Germline CDR1 is WSHSY and CDR2 is SAAADI. V dropped 1 base and J dropped 4 bases, with 14 bases sitting between them. The chain's CDR3 is CASSEYRTGRYEQYF. The covered CDR3 bases are TGCGCCAGCAGTGAGTACCGTACAGGGCGGTACGAG.

Points on this clone: The observed sequence ends 3 residues before the CDR3 terminus, with the missing tail filled in from the germline J gene. The chain carries TRBV7-3 and TRBJ1-2, with TRBD1 matching over 8 bases. The CDR3 loop spans 15 amino acids. Germline values: CDR1 SGHTA, CDR2 FQGTGA. The V gene end was trimmed by 3 bases and the J gene end by 4 bases; junction bases not matched to a gene: 7. This CDR3 reads CASSFTNRGIYGYTF. CDR3 DNA (partial): TGTGCCAGCAGCTTTACTAACAGGGGGATCTATGGC.

Regarding this clone: The read stops 3 residues short of the end of the CDR3; the missing end is completed from the germline J gene. V usage is TRBV6-2 or TRBV6-3 and J usage is TRBJ2-1; TRBD1 matches 9 bases. This CDR3 contains 13 residues. The V gene end was trimmed by 4 bases and the J gene end by 5 bases; junction bases not matched to a gene: 0. The germline CDR1 and CDR2 sequences are MNHEY and SVGEGT. CDR3 amino acids: CASSWDRDNEQFF. The part of the CDR3 DNA that was read is TGTGCCAGCAGTTGGGACAGGGACAATGAG.

This clone was counted ten times or more. The read falls 3 residues short of the CDR3 end, and the missing part is taken from the germline J gene. The chain employs TRBV20-1 and TRBJ1-2, with a tentative D call TRBD1 (5 bases). This CDR3 spans 13 amino acids. Germline V lookup: CDR1 DFQATT, CDR2 SNEGSKA (reference sequence). Trimming shortened V by 2 bases and J by 1 base, and 8 bases separated the two germline ends. CDR3 DNA, as far as it was read: TGCAGTGCTAGACCGACAGATAACTATGGC. This encodes CSARPTDNYG. The entire CDR3 is CSARPTDNYGYTF.

In this sample, this clone turned up a few times. The sequenced fragment ends 3 residues before the CDR3 boundary, so the rest is inferred from the germline J gene. This chain connects TRBV2 to TRBJ2-2; 8 nucleotides line up with TRBD1. Germline trimming cut 7 bases from V and 3 bases from J; bases unmatched to any gene: 4. Per the germline V gene, CDR1 is SNHLY and CDR2 is FYNNEI. CDR3 length: 14 amino acids. CDR3 protein: CASIGQGYTGELFF. The sequenced part of the CDR3 DNA is TGTGCCAGCATTGGACAGGGTTACACCGGGGAG.

The table lists this clone with a few counts. With the read ending 3 residues before the CDR3 end, the germline J gene is used to fill in that end. The chain employs TRBV7-6 and TRBJ2-2; D may be TRBD2 (6 bases). Germline CDR1 is SGHVS and CDR2 is FNYEAQ. There are 14 residues in the CDR3. V was trimmed by 5 bases and J by 7 bases, leaving 14 bases between them. CDR3 sequence reads: CASSRDFGGGELFF. CDR3 DNA, as far as it was read: TGTGCCAGCAGCAGGGACTTTGGGGGCGGGGAG.